A selection of T cell receptor beta chains follows, all from one sample in a study of blood T cell repertoires in COVID-19. Generated by immunoSEQ multiplex PCR, the TCRdb table keeps only in-frame clones and is missing some. The sample has about 300,000 clones, around nine tenths seen once. The sequencing input was PBMCs or T cells enriched from blood (not recorded which). These receptors all stem from a woman aged 25 to 39 who had recovered from COVID-19. The CDR3 runs from the conserved cysteine through the conserved F or W. A D gene is named only where the DNA matches it firmly. Size is omitted from some rows. Given values are once, few, many or a class for expanded clones.

>TRBD1|once|TRBV5-5|TRBJ1-5
TGTGCCAGCAGCCCCGGACAGGCAAGCAATCAGCCCCAGCATTTT
CASSPGQASNQPQHF
>TRBD2|-|TRBV7-3|TRBJ2-5
TGTGCCAGCAGCGTAGCGGGAGTTGTGGAGACCCAGTACTTC
CASSVAGVVETQYF
>-|-|TRBV19|TRBJ1-2
TGTGGTTCTTACTATGGCTACACCTTC
CGSYYGYTF
>-|-|TRBV7-9|TRBJ2-5
TGTGCCAGCAGCCAGGGACTCCTTAACCAAGAGACCCAGTACTTC
CASSQGLLNQETQYF
>TRBD2|-|TRBV28|TRBJ2-7
TGTGCCAGCAGTCGGACTAGCGGGATCTCCTACGAGCAGTACTTC
CASSRTSGISYEQYF
>-|-|TRBV24-1|TRBJ2-1
TGTGCCACCAGTGATGGACAGTACAATGAGCAGTTCTTC
CATSDGQYNEQFF
>-|-|TRBV28|TRBJ2-7
TGTGCCAGCAGAATAAACTACGAGCAGTACTTC
CASRINYEQYF
>TRBD2|-|TRBV28|TRBJ2-7
TGTGCCAGCAGCCTACCCGGGACTAGGAACTACGAGCAGTACTTC
CASSLPGTRNYEQYF
>TRBD1|-|TRBV7-9|TRBJ1-1
TGTGCCAGCAGCACAGGACAGGGTAGCACTGAAGCTTTCTTT
CASSTGQGSTEAFF
>-|-|TRBV14|TRBJ1-5
TGTGCCAGCAGCCAAGAAATCAGGGTTAATTATCAGCCCCAGCATTTT
CASSQEIRVNYQPQHF
>TRBD2|-|TRBV4-2|TRBJ2-1
TGTGCCAGCAGCCAAGATCGGCTAGCGGGAGCGGAGGAGCAGTTCTTC
CASSQDRLAGAEEQFF
>-|-|TRBV2|TRBJ2-2
TGTGCCAGCAGTGAATCGGGGGTAAACACCGGGGAGCTGTTTTTT
CASSESGVNTGELFF
>-|-|TRBV9|TRBJ1-1
TGTGCCAGCAGCGTAGAAGGGGGATCACACACTGAAGCTTTCTTT
CASSVEGGSHTEAFF
>-|-|TRBV4-1|TRBJ1-1
TGCGCCAGCAGCCAAGCGAAGGGACTGGCATGGAGTGTCACTGAAGCTTTCTTT
CASSQAKGLAWSVTEAFF
>-|-|TRBV19|TRBJ1-5
TGTGCCAGTAGTATAGTTTATAGCAATCAGCCCCAGCATTTT
CASSIVYSNQPQHF
>-|-|TRBV2|TRBJ1-2
TGTGCCAGCAGGGGAGGGAGCTATGGCTACACCTTC
CASRGGSYGYTF
>-|-|TRBV18|TRBJ2-7
TGTGCCAGCTCACCCGGGACAAGCGAGCAGTACTTC
CASSPGTSEQYF
>TRBD2|-|TRBV11-2|TRBJ2-1
TGTGCCAGCAGCCGCGGACTAGCGGTGAGTTACAATGAGCAGTTCTTC
CASSRGLAVSYNEQFF
>-|-|TRBV7-9|TRBJ2-3
TGTGCCAGCACCCTTGGGACTTACACAGATACGCAGTATTTT
CASTLGTYTDTQYF
>-|-|TRBV3-1/TRBV3-2|TRBJ1-2
TGTGCCAGCAGCCAAGAGACTGGTGCGGGAGGGGATGGCTACACCTTC
CASSQETGAGGDGYTF
>TRBD1|once|TRBV12-3/TRBV12-4|TRBJ1-3
TGTGCCAGCAGGACAGGGTCTGGAAACACCATATATTTT
CASRTGSGNTIYF
>TRBD1|-|TRBV7-2|TRBJ2-7
TGTGCCAGCAGCTTAATAGGGTCAGGGGGATCCTACGAGCAGTACTTC
CASSLIGSGGSYEQYF
>-|-|TRBV9|TRBJ1-2
TGTGCCAGCAGCCCCGCGGTAACAGGGGGCTACACCTTC
CASSPAVTGGYTF